This T cell receptor beta chain was recovered during a study of blood T cells in healthy people across ages. Individuals who donated were healthy Caucasians from Russia aged roughly 6 to 95. CDR1 and CDR2 (germline): MNHNS, SASEGT. The CDR3 contains 14 residues. Deletions cut 1 base from V and 3 bases from J, with 6 bases between. It was with a sample-barcoded 5' primer and a J-beta primer mix that a second PCR of about 6 to 11 cycles was run. TCRdb re-derived calls from the 5' RACE reads in MiXCR, one entry per CDR3 protein. The sample holds 250,000 to 300,000 distinct CDR3 sequences, about 25% seen once.

The TCR originated in a woman aged 65 to 85 in good health. The gene calls are TRBV6-1 and TRBJ2-2; D is ambiguous. What was sequenced was blood. The CDR3 here is CASSEGSHTGELFF. CDR3 coding DNA: TGTGCCAGCAGTGAAGGGTCCCACACCGGGGAGCTGTTTTTT.